This T cell receptor (beta chain) was identified in a study of blood T cell repertoires in COVID-19. Study-level information: From T cells, B-cell-depleted T cells, or PBMCs came the material, which was cDNA or gDNA.

Per the original data handling: Reference gene primers were amplified, and this amplification served to estimate nucleated cell counts. Method: immunoSEQ multiplex PCR; TCRdb's copy keeps in-frame clones and lacks some. Clone size and V and J calls were adopted from that table, with D and trimming inferred from the DNA. The data show about 300,000 clones, about 91% seen once. This clone was recorded a few times. The sequence came from a woman aged 25 to 39 who had recovered from COVID-19. The sample taken for sequencing was peripheral blood.

The CDR3 here is CASSKQREYTEAFF. DNA for the CDR3: TGTGCCAGCAGTAAACAGAGGGAGTACACTGAAGCTTTCTTT. The J gene is TRBJ1-1, the V gene TRBV6-6; no reliable D call. In germline, CDR1 is MNHNY, CDR2 SVGAGI (reference sequence). This CDR3 comprises 14 residues. The germline V and J ends were trimmed by 5 bases and 3 bases, with 13 bases remaining between them.